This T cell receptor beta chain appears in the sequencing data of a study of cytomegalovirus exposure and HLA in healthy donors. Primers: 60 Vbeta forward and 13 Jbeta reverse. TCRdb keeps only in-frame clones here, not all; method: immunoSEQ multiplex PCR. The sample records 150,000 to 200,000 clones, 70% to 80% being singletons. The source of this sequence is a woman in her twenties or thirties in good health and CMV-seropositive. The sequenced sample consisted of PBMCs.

As DNA, the CDR3 is TGTGCCACCAGCAGAGATGGGAGGCATGAGTACTTC. Amino acids: CATSRDGRHEYF. The genes are TRBV15 and TRBJ2-5; a weak D match, TRBD2 (6 bases). CDR1 and CDR2 (germline): LNHNV, YYDKDF (reference sequence). The length of the CDR3 is 12 residues. V lost 0 bases and J 12 bases, leaving 11 bases between the germline ends.